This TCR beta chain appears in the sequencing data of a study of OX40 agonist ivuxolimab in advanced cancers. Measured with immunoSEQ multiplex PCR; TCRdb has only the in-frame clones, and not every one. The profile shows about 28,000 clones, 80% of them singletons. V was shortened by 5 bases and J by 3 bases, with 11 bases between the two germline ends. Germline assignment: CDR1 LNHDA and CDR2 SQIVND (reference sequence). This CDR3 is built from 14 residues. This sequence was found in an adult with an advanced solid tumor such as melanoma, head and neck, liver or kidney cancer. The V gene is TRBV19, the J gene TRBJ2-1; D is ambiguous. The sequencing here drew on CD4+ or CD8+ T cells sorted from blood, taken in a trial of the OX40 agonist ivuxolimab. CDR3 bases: TGTGCCAGTAGTCTAGGTGGGAACTACAATGAGCAGTTCTTC. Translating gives CASSLGGNYNEQFF. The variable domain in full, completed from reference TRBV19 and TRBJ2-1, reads DGGITQSPKYLFRKEGQNVTLSCEQNLNHDAMYWYRQDPGQGLRLIYYSQIVNDFQKGDIAEGYSVSREKKESFPLTVTSAQKNPTAFYLCASSLGGNYNEQFFGPGTRLTVL.